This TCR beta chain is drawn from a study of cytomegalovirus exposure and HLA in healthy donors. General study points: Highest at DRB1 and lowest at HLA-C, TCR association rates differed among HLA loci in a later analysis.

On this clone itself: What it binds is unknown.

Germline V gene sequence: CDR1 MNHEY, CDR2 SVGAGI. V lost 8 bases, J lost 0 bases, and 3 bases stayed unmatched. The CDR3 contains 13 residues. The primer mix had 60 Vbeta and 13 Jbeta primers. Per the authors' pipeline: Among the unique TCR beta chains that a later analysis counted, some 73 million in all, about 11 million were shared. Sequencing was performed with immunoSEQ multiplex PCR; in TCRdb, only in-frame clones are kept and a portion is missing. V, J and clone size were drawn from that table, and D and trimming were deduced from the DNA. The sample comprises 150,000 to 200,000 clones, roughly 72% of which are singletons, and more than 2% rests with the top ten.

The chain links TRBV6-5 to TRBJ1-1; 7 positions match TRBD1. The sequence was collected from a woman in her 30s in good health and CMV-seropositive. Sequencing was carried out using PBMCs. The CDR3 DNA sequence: TGTGCCAGCCGAGGGACAGTGAACACTGAAGCTTTCTTT. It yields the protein CASRGTVNTEAFF.